This TCR beta chain derives from a study of yellow fever vaccine responses in identical twins. Study results and limitations: Vaccine-induced T cell responses in twins were reportedly observed to appear partly convergent, partly personalized.

Using its own MiXCR run on the RT-PCR reads, TCRdb lists one record per CDR3 protein. The data contain some 35,000 distinct CDR3 sequences, roughly three fifths of them singletons. The V segment lost 3 bases and the J segment 5 bases; nucleotides outside the gene matches: 8. Germline CDR1 reads SQVTM; CDR2 reads ANQGSEA. The CDR3 length is 14 residues. A word on this clonotype: The antigen is unknown.

The specimen comprised T cells from blood (PBMCs), unsorted or a sorted subset (not recorded which), sampled before or after yellow fever vaccination (not recorded which). This TCR was recovered from a woman between 18 and 30 years old who received the yellow fever vaccine. V is TRBV29-1 and J is TRBJ2-7; the match to TRBD2 covers 9 bases. The CDR3 sequence is CSVDPGTSNNEQYF. The CDR3 region has the DNA TGCAGCGTTGATCCCGGGACTAGCAACAACGAGCAGTACTTC.